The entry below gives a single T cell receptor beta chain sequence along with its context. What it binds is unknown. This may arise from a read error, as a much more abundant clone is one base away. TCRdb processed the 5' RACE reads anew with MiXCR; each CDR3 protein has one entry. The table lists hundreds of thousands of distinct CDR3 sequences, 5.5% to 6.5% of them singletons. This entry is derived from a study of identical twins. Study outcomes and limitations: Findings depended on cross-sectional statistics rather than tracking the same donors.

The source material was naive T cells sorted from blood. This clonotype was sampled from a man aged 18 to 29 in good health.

In nucleotides, the CDR3 is TGTGCCAGCAGGCGGGGTAGCGGGAGTCACAGCTCCTACAATGGGCAGTTCTTC. Amino acids: CASRRGSGSHSSYNGQFF. The chain links TRBV12-3 or TRBV12-4 to TRBJ2-1; 9 bases fit TRBD2. This CDR3 is 18 amino acids long.